These 25 T cell receptor beta chains share one sample of origin, sequenced in a study of T cells in Graves' hyperthyroidism and ophthalmopathy. The TCR beta CDR3 regions underwent amplification using RNA transcripts as the source. HTBI primers were employed in a first-round RT-PCR of the TCR CDR3. TCRdb re-derived calls from the multiplex PCR reads in MiXCR, one entry per CDR3 protein. The sample includes approximately 610,000 distinct CDR3 sequences, 14% to 15% of them seen just once. Source material: blood. All receptors derive from a woman aged 40 to 49 with Graves' ophthalmopathy.

The genes are TRBV30 and TRBJ2-5; D not resolved. Germline V gene data show CDR1 as GTSNPN and CDR2 as SVGIG (reference sequence). This CDR3 comprises 12 residues. Trimming pared 2 bases from V and 5 bases from J, leaving 9 bases between. The CDR3 nucleotides read TGTGCCTGGAGTCCCAATAGGGAGACCCAGTACTTC. It translates to CAWSPNRETQYF.

There are many counts of this clonotype. The genes are TRBV20-1 and TRBJ2-7; 7 bases agree with TRBD2. The germline CDR1 and CDR2 sequences are DFQATT and SNEGSKA (reference sequence). The trim removed 1 base at V and 6 bases at J, leaving 3 bases unmatched. There are 12 residues in the CDR3. DNA for the CDR3: TGCAGTGCTAGAGCCGTAGCGGGCGAGCAGTACTTC. This sequence encodes CSARAVAGEQYF.

This clonotype was seen only a few times. The chain carries TRBV2 and TRBJ1-1; 7 bases line up with TRBD1. This CDR3 is built from 13 residues. The germline gives CDR1 SNHLY, CDR2 FYNNEI. The V and J ends lost 4 bases and 9 bases, in that order; junction bases with no gene match: 8. CDR3 residues: CASSATGRTQAFF. The CDR3, as DNA: TGTGCCAGCAGTGCGACAGGGAGAACGCAAGCTTTCTTT.

This clonotype was seen ten or more times. The chain is built from TRBV15 and TRBJ1-5, with D perhaps matching TRBD1 (6 bases). The CDR3 is made up of 16 amino acids. CDR1 LNHNV and CDR2 YYDKDF come from the germline V gene (reference sequence). V lost 0 bases and J lost 5, with 14 bases in between. The CDR3 is CATSREGRPGDQPQHF. CDR3 in DNA: TGTGCCACCAGCAGAGAGGGCAGGCCAGGGGATCAGCCCCAGCATTTT.

This clonotype was observed a single time. This chain links TRBV18 with TRBJ2-7; no firm D call. V was shortened by 3 bases and J by 7 bases, with 10 bases between the two germline ends. The CDR3 is made up of 12 amino acids. Germline CDR1 is KGHSH and CDR2 is LQKENI. The CDR3 sequence: CASSPDGWEQYF. In nucleotides, the CDR3 is TGTGCCAGCTCACCCGATGGGTGGGAGCAGTACTTC.

This clonotype was counted many times. The CDR3 DNA is TGTGCCAGCAGCCTGACAGGGGTTGTGAACATTCAGTACTTC. It yields the protein CASSLTGVVNIQYF. V and J are TRBV28 and TRBJ2-4; 8 bases line up with TRBD1. The CDR3 is 14 amino acids. From germline, CDR1 is MDHEN and CDR2 SYDVKM. After removal of 6 bases from V and 7 bases from J, the junction contained 8 bases not matched to a gene.

V and J are TRBV20-1 and TRBJ2-7; 12 nucleotides line up with TRBD2. The CDR3 runs 16 residues. Germline assignment: CDR1 DFQATT and CDR2 SNEGSKA (reference sequence). V trimming: 3 bases; J trimming: 4 bases; junction bases outside the gene matches: 10. The CDR3 protein is CSASSLAGGIRYEQYF. In DNA form, the CDR3 reads TGCAGTGCTAGTTCTCTAGCGGGAGGGATCCGTTACGAGCAGTACTTC.

This clonotype was counted at least ten times. The chain uses TRBV7-8 and TRBJ2-7; D is perhaps TRBD2 (5 bases). The CDR3 contains 14 residues. The V end was cut by 4 bases, the J end by 6 bases, with 16 bases between. Germline lookup yields CDR1 SGHVS and CDR2 FQNEAQ. CDR3 amino acids: CASSSNPRAGEQYF. CDR3 nucleotide sequence: TGTGCCAGCAGCTCAAACCCGAGGGCGGGCGAGCAGTACTTC.

This clonotype was seen many times. The chain combines TRBV28 with TRBJ2-5; TRBD2 agrees at 8 bases. The CDR3 consists of 17 residues. Germline CDR1 reads MDHEN; CDR2 reads SYDVKM. V lost 5 bases to trimming and J lost 5 bases; unmatched junction nucleotides: 16. In DNA, the CDR3 is TGTGCCAGCAGTCCAGTGACGGAGTCCCCGGGGGGGGAGACCCAGTACTTC. As protein: CASSPVTESPGGETQYF.

In its sample, this clonotype was seen many times. The V and J genes are TRBV6-1 and TRBJ1-2; maybe TRBD1 (5 bases). Germline V gene lookup returns CDR1 MNHNS and CDR2 SASEGT. The V end was cut by 4 bases, the J end by 0 bases, with 6 bases between. The CDR3 is 13 amino acids. The CDR3 bases are TGTGCCAGCAGTGGGGGCTCTAACTATGGCTACACCTTC. Translation: CASSGGSNYGYTF.

This clonotype was seen many times. J is TRBJ2-7 and V is TRBV7-8; D remains unclear. Germline CDR1 and CDR2: SGHVS and FQNEAQ. Trimming pared 1 base from V and 2 bases from J, leaving 12 bases between. There are 15 residues in the CDR3. The CDR3 reads CASSLVVGLPYEQYF. In nucleotides, the CDR3 is TGTGCCAGCAGCTTAGTGGTAGGGTTGCCCTACGAGCAGTACTTC.

The chain recombines TRBV28 with TRBJ2-1, with TRBD1 identical over 8 bases. Germline CDR1 and CDR2: MDHEN and SYDVKM. The length of the CDR3 is 15 residues. V shed 5 bases and J 1 base; nucleotides not matched to a gene: 4. The CDR3 coding sequence is TGTGCCAGCAGTCTAGGGACAGGTTCCTACAATGAGCAGTTCTTC. The encoded protein is CASSLGTGSYNEQFF.

The chain uses TRBV9 and TRBJ2-1; tentatively, D is TRBD1 or TRBD2 (5 bases each). Trimming removed 0 bases at V and 5 bases at J, with 9 bases between. The length of the CDR3 is 14 residues. Germline V gene lookup returns CDR1 SGDLS and CDR2 YYNGEE. The CDR3 loop reads CASSVATGHNEQFF. The CDR3 bases are TGTGCCAGCAGCGTAGCTACGGGGCACAATGAGCAGTTCTTC.

This clonotype was counted ten times or more. J is TRBJ2-5 and V is TRBV11-3, with D perhaps matching TRBD1 or TRBD2 (5 bases each). Trimming removed 6 bases at V and 2 bases at J, with 13 bases between. Germline CDR1 SGHNT, CDR2 YENEEA. This CDR3 comprises 14 residues. CDR3 loop: CASSYRDLQETQYF. DNA of the CDR3: TGTGCCAGCAGTTACCGGGACCTTCAAGAGACCCAGTACTTC.

The sample holds many counts of this clonotype. The chain carries TRBV28 and TRBJ1-2; 8 positions agree with TRBD1. Germline V gives CDR1 MDHEN, CDR2 SYDVKM. Unmatched junction bases numbered 13, after V lost 8 bases and J lost 8 bases. This CDR3 spans 14 amino acids. DNA for the CDR3: TGTGCCAGCGGACGCAGGGGGCCTTTAAGCGGCTACACCTTC. Translation: CASGRRGPLSGYTF.

This clonotype has only a few counts. V and J are TRBV6-1 and TRBJ2-7, with TRBD2 as a possible D gene (5 bases). In germline, CDR1 is MNHNS, CDR2 SASEGT. This CDR3 is 14 amino acids long. The V and J ends lost 4 bases and 1 base respectively, with 11 bases between them. CDR3: CASSASRWSYEQYF. CDR3 bases: TGTGCCAGCAGTGCTAGCCGATGGTCCTACGAGCAGTACTTC.

J is TRBJ2-2 and V is TRBV20-1; a possible D gene is TRBD2 (6 bases). Germline loops: CDR1 DFQATT, CDR2 SNEGSKA (reference sequence). V gave up 6 bases and J gave up 7 bases, with 15 bases separating them. This CDR3 has 13 amino acids. The CDR3 protein is CSAPGVRVGELFF. In DNA form, the CDR3 reads TGCAGTGCCCCGGGAGTACGGGTCGGGGAGCTGTTTTTT.

This clonotype was detected many times. This sequence joins TRBV6-5 and TRBJ2-1; TRBD2 matches 8 bases. The CDR3 sequence is 16 residues long. Germline V gene lookup returns CDR1 MNHEY and CDR2 SVGAGI. The junction had 10 bases not matched to a gene; V was cut back by 6 bases and J by 3 bases. In DNA, the CDR3 is TGTGCCAGCAGAGGGGGAGCGGGAGTAAACTACAATGAGCAGTTCTTC. Protein sequence: CASRGGAGVNYNEQFF.

This clonotype was detected ten times or more. The chain links TRBV29-1 to TRBJ1-2; 7 bases agree with TRBD1. From germline, CDR1 is SQVTM and CDR2 ANQGSEA. The length of the CDR3 is 13 residues. J was trimmed by 4 bases and V by 6 bases; bases with no gene match: 8. The CDR3 region is CSVPVTGLYGYTF. The DNA for the CDR3 is TGCAGCGTACCAGTGACAGGGCTCTATGGCTACACCTTC.

This clonotype was counted many times. The V and J genes are TRBV20-1 and TRBJ1-5, with a weak D call TRBD1 (5 bases). Germline loops: CDR1 DFQATT, CDR2 SNEGSKA (reference sequence). V lost 0 bases and J 0 bases, leaving 18 bases between the germline ends. The CDR3 contains 18 residues. The CDR3 DNA reads TGCAGTGCTAGAGATAGGGGAGCGGGCCTTTTTAGCAATCAGCCCCAGCATTTT. The encoded protein is CSARDRGAGLFSNQPQHF.

This clonotype was observed many times. The chain links TRBV6-1 to TRBJ1-5, with 7 bases aligning to TRBD1. This CDR3 is built from 15 residues. Germline values: CDR1 MNHNS, CDR2 SASEGT. Trimming took 4 bases from V and 0 from J; bases not matched to a gene: 3. DNA for the CDR3: TGTGCCAGCAGTGTACAGGGGAATAGCAATCAGCCCCAGCATTTT. Residues: CASSVQGNSNQPQHF.

In this sample, this clonotype turned up many times. The chain couples TRBV12-3 or TRBV12-4 to TRBJ1-2; D is ambiguous. CDR3 length: 12 amino acids. Trimming took 6 bases from V and 8 from J, leaving 13 bases between them. CDR3 region: CASSPSPQGYTF. The CDR3 DNA sequence: TGTGCCAGCAGCCCTAGCCCTCAGGGCTACACCTTC.

This clonotype was counted many times. The gene calls are TRBV29-1 and TRBJ1-1, with TRBD1 identical over 7 bases. V shed 7 bases, J shed 0 bases, and the junction held 11 bases outside the gene matches. This CDR3 is built from 15 residues. Germline-derived CDR1 and CDR2 are SQVTM and ANQGSEA. The CDR3 DNA follows: TGCAGCGCCAGGGACAGTTCCTTTATGAACACTGAAGCTTTCTTT. It yields the protein CSARDSSFMNTEAFF.

Ten or more counts support this clonotype. The chain uses TRBV7-3 and TRBJ2-7; D not certain. This CDR3 spans 14 amino acids. Trimming left V 1 base short and J 3 bases short, with 10 bases between. Germline V gives CDR1 SGHTA, CDR2 FQGTGA. CDR3 in amino acids: CASSLNGHSYEQYF. The CDR3 DNA sequence: TGTGCCAGCAGCTTAAATGGGCACAGCTACGAGCAGTACTTC.

This clonotype was observed a handful of times. The chain links TRBV20-1 to TRBJ1-1, with D possibly being TRBD1 (6 bases). The CDR3 is 13 residues long. The ends were cut back, 4 bases at V and 4 bases at J, with 13 bases in the middle. Germline V gives CDR1 DFQATT, CDR2 SNEGSKA (reference sequence). CDR3 in DNA: TGCAGTGCTACGAGAGGGGGATCCACTGAAGCTTTCTTT. This sequence encodes CSATRGGSTEAFF.